The next 15 T cell receptor beta chains were all read from a single sample in a study of blood T cell repertoires in COVID-19. Profiling relied on immunoSEQ multiplex PCR, and the TCRdb table lists in-frame clones only, not all of them. The sample has 150,000 or so clones, roughly 83% seen once; the top ten hold around 5%. Sequencing was carried out using peripheral blood. The receptors derive from a woman in her 70s with COVID-19, enrolled during active disease.

The sample holds a few counts of this clone. This chain uses TRBV6-2 or TRBV6-3 with TRBJ2-7, with a weak D call TRBD1 (5 bases). This CDR3 is built from 14 residues. CDR1 MNHEY and CDR2 SVGEGT come from the germline V gene. The V and J ends lost 6 bases and 7 bases respectively, with 19 bases between them. The CDR3 DNA reads as TGTGCCAGCAGCAAAAGACAGCGACACTGGGAGCAGTACTTC. Encoded protein: CASSKRQRHWEQYF.

This clone was recorded once. The chain recombines TRBV2 with TRBJ2-7, with D hard to call. Between the trimmed V and J ends, which lost 7 bases and 6 bases, there was a span of 10 bases. The CDR3 totals 11 residues. Germline CDR1 reads SNHLY; CDR2 reads FYNNEI. CDR3 nucleotide sequence: TGTGCCAGCATGTCTCCCGGCGAGCAGTACTTC. Residues: CASMSPGEQYF.

V gene TRBV20-1 combines with J gene TRBJ1-4, with 7 nucleotides matching TRBD1. The CDR3 is 11 amino acids. V lost 5 bases, J lost 13 bases, and 7 bases stayed unmatched. Germline V gives CDR1 DFQATT, CDR2 SNEGSKA (reference sequence). This chain's CDR3 is CSASLTGRLFF. The CDR3 DNA sequence: TGCAGTGCTTCGTTGACAGGGAGACTGTTTTTT.

The V gene is TRBV11-3, the J gene TRBJ1-5, with a weak D call TRBD1 (6 bases). From germline, CDR1 is SGHNT and CDR2 YENEEA. Trimming took off 0 bases at V and 2 bases at J, with 14 bases between the two ends. The CDR3 has 17 residues. The CDR3: CASSLERTALGNQPQHF. The CDR3 DNA reads as TGTGCCAGCAGCTTAGAAAGGACAGCCCTAGGCAATCAGCCCCAGCATTTT.

This rearrangement joins TRBV19 to TRBJ2-1; 9 positions agree with TRBD2. The germline V gene encodes CDR1 LNHDA and CDR2 SQIVND (reference sequence). The V gene end was trimmed by 7 bases and the J gene end by 10 bases; junction bases not matched to a gene: 8. The CDR3 length is 13 residues. Written as DNA, the CDR3 is TGTGCCAGTACCGGCGGGGGGGCCGGGGAGCAGTTCTTC. It translates to CASTGGGAGEQFF.

The rearrangement uses TRBV29-1 and TRBJ1-2; no clear D. There are 10 residues in the CDR3. The germline CDR1 and CDR2 sequences are SQVTM and ANQGSEA. V dropped 3 bases and J dropped 8 bases, with 7 bases sitting between them. The chain's CDR3 is CSVDTGGYTF. Written as DNA, the CDR3 is TGCAGCGTTGATACGGGGGGCTACACCTTC.

The V and J genes are TRBV6-1 and TRBJ1-4; D not resolved. Germline lookup yields CDR1 MNHNS and CDR2 SASEGT. Trimming took 2 bases from V and 0 from J, leaving 10 bases between them. This CDR3 has 16 amino acids. The CDR3: CASSEKVSATNEKLFF. The CDR3, as DNA: TGTGCCAGCAGTGAAAAGGTCAGCGCAACTAATGAAAAACTGTTTTTT.

V usage is TRBV27 and J usage is TRBJ1-1, with D unresolved. The germline CDR1 and CDR2 sequences are MNHEY and SMNVEV (reference sequence). With 3 bases removed from V and 4 bases from J, the gap between germline ends came to 15 bases. CDR3 size: 15 residues. In DNA form, the CDR3 reads TGTGCCAGCAGTTTTAGTTTCTACGCGGGCACTGAAGCTTTCTTT. Protein product: CASSFSFYAGTEAFF.

The chain is built from TRBV25-1 and TRBJ1-1; TRBD1 agrees at 7 bases. The CDR3 has 14 amino acids. In germline, CDR1 is MGHDK, CDR2 SYGVNS. V was clipped by 5 bases and J by 6 bases; unmatched bases: 9. For the CDR3, the DNA is TGTGCCAGCAGTTGGGGAAAACAGGGGTCTGAAGCTTTCTTT. Translation gives CASSWGKQGSEAFF. Filled out from reference TRBV25-1 and TRBJ1-1, the complete variable domain reads EADIYQTPRYLVIGTGKKITLECSQTMGHDKMYWYQQDPGMELHLIHYSYGVNSTEKGDLSSESTVSRIRTEHFPLTLESARPSHTSQYLCASSWGKQGSEAFFGQGTRLTVV.

The chain is built from TRBV7-9 and TRBJ2-2, with D unclear. The CDR3 extends over 14 amino acids. In germline, CDR1 is SEHNR, CDR2 FQNEAQ (reference sequence). V gave up 5 bases and J gave up 1 base, with 8 bases separating them. CDR3 nucleotides: TGTGCCAGCAGCGCCACGCGGAACACCGGGGAGCTGTTTTTT. Its translation is CASSATRNTGELFF.

The gene calls are TRBV4-1 and TRBJ2-5; possible D gene TRBD2, 7 bases. The CDR3 contains 17 residues. The germline CDR1 and CDR2 sequences are MGHRA and YSYEKL. V lost 0 bases to trimming and J lost 2 bases, with 16 bases between them. CDR3 sequence (DNA): TGCGCCAGCAGCCAAGATCCGGCGGGGGCCCAACAAGAGACCCAGTACTTC. It specifies CASSQDPAGAQQETQYF.

The chain links TRBV5-5 to TRBJ2-5; perhaps TRBD2 as D (7 bases). The CDR3 runs 17 residues. The germline V and J ends were trimmed by 3 bases and 1 base, with 19 bases remaining between them. Germline CDR1 reads SGHKS; CDR2 reads YYEKEE (reference sequence). CDR3 coding DNA: TGTGCCAGCAGCTCTTACGGGGGGCTCTACCCCCAAGAGACCCAGTACTTC. It codes for CASSSYGGLYPQETQYF. The full variable domain, with the rest looked up from reference TRBV5-5 and TRBJ2-5, is DAGVTQSPTHLIKTRGQQVTLRCSPISGHKSVSWYQQVLGQGPQFIFQYYEKEERGRGNFPDRFSARQFPNYSSELNVNALLLGDSALYLCASSSYGGLYPQETQYFGPGTRLLVL.

The V gene is TRBV30, the J gene TRBJ1-2; D unresolved. Germline lookup yields CDR1 GTSNPN and CDR2 SVGIG (reference sequence). V was trimmed by 7 bases and J by 6 bases, leaving 18 bases between them. The CDR3 consists of 13 residues. The CDR3, as DNA: TGTGCCTTACCTCGGAGAGGCGGTGATGGCTACACCTTC. Amino acids: CALPRRGGDGYTF.

The chain recombines TRBV2 with TRBJ2-1; 7 bases are shared with TRBD1. The CDR3 length is 15 residues. Germline CDR1 is SNHLY and CDR2 is FYNNEI. Germline trimming cut 3 bases from V and 4 bases from J; bases unmatched to any gene: 6. CDR3 DNA sequence: TGTGCCAGCAGTGATCCCGGGACAGCATACAATGAGCAGTTCTTC. It encodes CASSDPGTAYNEQFF.

This clone was counted a few times. The gene calls are TRBV14 and TRBJ2-1; D possibly corresponds to TRBD1 (5 bases). V was cut by 2 bases and J by 1 base, with 12 bases left in between. The CDR3 covers 16 residues. The germline CDR1 and CDR2 sequences are SGHDN and FVKESK. CDR3 sequence: CASSQRPDTSYNEQFF. The CDR3 DNA reads TGTGCCAGCAGCCAACGCCCGGACACTTCCTACAATGAGCAGTTCTTC.